This TCR beta chain was sequenced in a study of technical replicates of blood from a handful of donors. Losses at the gene ends were 6 bases for V and 0 bases for J; bases not matched to a gene: 10. CDR3 length: 17 residues. The germline gives CDR1 MNHEY, CDR2 SMNVEV (reference sequence). Assay used: immunoSEQ multiplex PCR; TCRdb lists only in-frame clones, some missing. This table holds more than 75,000 clones, around 94% found once. The TCR comes from a human donor in good health. J is TRBJ1-5 and V is TRBV27; 8 bases line up with TRBD1. Sequencing was performed on T cells isolated from PBMCs. For the CDR3, the DNA is TGTGCCAGCAGAGACAGGGGCCTGACCTATAGCAATCAGCCCCAGCATTTT. Translated, it gives CASRDRGLTYSNQPQHF.